This TCR beta chain was obtained from a study of identical twins (dated by TCRdb to 2016 to 2017). About the investigation overall: To test whether fetal clonotypes persist, this study deep-sequenced TCR alpha and beta repertoires from monozygotic twins, from unrelated adults of various ages, and from cord blood. Replicate twin experiments were performed at different times using different library preparation protocols to rule out contamination.

Every donor was a healthy Caucasian. The twin cohort comprised three pairs of female monozygotic twins, all aged roughly 18 to 29 years. The RNA used for TCR libraries was isolated from peripheral blood mononuclear cells. What the study reported, not specific to this receptor: Zero-insertion analyses could be partly confounded by invariant T cells such as MAIT and iNKT, though diverse VJ usage argued against such confounding for most clonotypes. Fewer insertions were carried by abundant cord blood beta clonotypes, a similar but weaker trend appeared in young adult naive repertoires, and no such trend appeared in memory repertoires. Excess twin sharing in beta out-of-frame sequences was weaker because fewer shared sequences lowered the signal-to-noise ratio. Compared with coincidental sharing between unrelated individuals, out-of-frame TCR alpha sequences shared between twins showed an excess of sequences with low generation probability. Because the same donors could not be followed over many years, the conclusions depended on cross-sectional statistical analysis. In monozygotic twins, out-of-frame TCR alpha sharing was systematically underestimated by recombination models, although the models agreed with sharing between unrelated individuals.

In this sample, this clonotype turned up a few times. Its specific antigen is unknown. One base away there is no much larger clone; base qualities are not given. Library construction relied on 5' RACE. The reads were generated on an Illumina HiSeq 2000. A universal primer binding site was introduced by template switching, and a unique molecular identifier was present in the final cDNA, enabling accurate counting of TCR cDNA molecules. Specific primers in the conserved constant-segment region were used to synthesize first-strand cDNA for the TCR alpha and beta chains. To control for contamination, every cDNA library carried two barcodes: a SMART-Mk sample barcode plus Illumina barcodes. Two successive PCR steps introduced TruSeq adapter sequences along with Illumina sample barcodes. TCR alpha and beta cDNA libraries were sequenced on the Illumina HiSeq platform with custom primers. Regarding the original processing steps: MiGEC processed the raw reads to extract unique molecular identifiers, while MiXCR was used to determine the CDR3 positions. Recombination models were inferred per individual with the repgenHMM and IGoR tools using an EM algorithm. The tcR package in R was used for shared clonotype analysis, with sharing normalized by the product of cloneset sizes. Out-of-frame nonproductive sequences were analyzed to study raw recombination free of thymic and clonal selection effects. In-frame beta chains were kept once TCRdb had trimmed the public reads at Q25 with fastp and called clones with MiXCR. Every distinct CDR3 protein forms one entry, paired with its most common genes and DNA. What appears here as the V and J calls and clone size reflects TCRdb's work, not the paper's. The sample includes 750,000 to 950,000 distinct CDR3 sequences, with over 9% observed a single time. In total, the top ten clones hold about 1.5% of the sample.

These same data were also listed under a study on yellow fever vaccine responses in identical twins. As that second paper reports: According to the authors, the vaccine-induced T cell response in identical twins seemed to be partly convergent and partly specific to each individual. In identical twins, the study followed T cell clones that responded to the vaccine with precision.

Sequenced material: PBMCs. This clonotype was sampled from a woman between 18 and 30 years old in good health.

The DNA sequence reads TGTGCCAGCAGTATCTCCCCTAGCGGTGCCATTGCGGAGCAGTTCTTC. It specifies CASSISPSGAIAEQFF. Recombination joined TRBV12-3 or TRBV12-4 with TRBJ2-1, with TRBD2 matching 7 junction bases. V ends up 5 bases short and J 10 bases short, with an unmatched junction base count of 17. The CDR3 sequence holds 16 residues, the cysteine and phenylalanine included. Kept here is only the CDR3 DNA, which spans 48 bases and is read in frame from base 1.